This T cell receptor (beta chain) was identified during a study of cytomegalovirus exposure and HLA in healthy donors. This PCR relied on a set of 60 Vbeta primers and 13 Jbeta primers. Repertoires were generated with immunoSEQ multiplex PCR, while TCRdb's copy carries only in-frame clones and drops some. The sample yields 150,000 to 200,000 clones, about 80% seen once. The V gene end was trimmed by 8 bases and the J gene end by 10 bases; junction bases not matched to a gene: 8. Germline CDR1 is MDHEN and CDR2 is SYDVKM. This CDR3 has 12 residues. This rearrangement joins TRBV28 to TRBJ1-1; 9 bases are a match to TRBD1. The receptor was isolated from a man aged 18-30 years in good health and CMV-seropositive. The sample consisted of PBMCs. The chain's CDR3 is CASGGQGTRAFF. As DNA, the CDR3 is TGTGCCAGCGGGGGACAGGGTACACGAGCTTTCTTT. The full variable domain, its missing parts supplied by reference TRBV28 and TRBJ1-1, is DVKVTQSSRYLVKRTGEKVFLECVQDMDHENMFWYRQDPGLGLRLIYFSYDVKMKEKGDIPEGYSVSREKKERFSLILESASTNQTSMYLCASGGQGTRAFFGQGTRLTVV.